The source of this T cell receptor (beta chain) is a study of blood T cell dynamics during melanoma immunotherapy. On the study more broadly: Metastatic melanoma patients received first-line pembrolizumab or nivolumab plus ipilimumab.

V was shortened by 0 bases and J by 3 bases, with 14 bases between the two germline ends. The CDR3 sequence is 16 residues long. CDR1 and CDR2 (germline): KGHSH, LQKENI. Overall study findings and caveats: Disease-control patients' PBMC repertoires became either more clonal or more diverse at W3. Clones driving repertoire changes may be melanoma-specific or general immune activation.

Every bulk PBMC sample received the same 350 ng of DNA. Assay: immunoSEQ multiplex PCR; the TCRdb copy retains only in-frame clones and omits some. The table shows approximately 13,000 clones, with just over 85% occurring only once. The time point is: pre-treatment baseline. Concerning this clone: Its cognate antigen is unknown.

The specimen comprised blood, sampled from a patient treated with checkpoint blockade. This TCR derives from a human donor with melanoma. The V and J genes are TRBV18 and TRBJ2-5; D unresolved. The CDR3 nucleotides read TGTGCCAGCTCACCACCGATATTATCCGTTAAAGAGACCCAGTACTTC. Its translation is CASSPPILSVKETQYF. The whole variable domain, remainder taken from reference TRBV18 and TRBJ2-5, is NAGVMQNPRHLVRRRGQEARLRCSPMKGHSHVYWYRQLPEEGLKFMVYLQKENIIDESGMPKERFSAEFPKEGPSILRIQQVVRGDSAAYFCASSPPILSVKETQYFGPGTRLLVL.